The 25 T cell receptor beta chains below come from one sample, sequenced in a study of shared clonotypes between healthy human individuals. Repertoires were generated with immunoSEQ multiplex PCR, while TCRdb's copy carries only in-frame clones and drops some. The table has over a million clones, roughly 96% seen once. Sequenced: naive CD4+ T cells sorted from blood. Subset specified: CD45RA+ positively selected. The receptor set was obtained from a man younger than 45 in good health.

J is TRBJ2-5 and V is TRBV5-4; D not resolved. The germline gives CDR1 SGHNT, CDR2 YYREEE (reference sequence). The germline V and J ends were trimmed by 5 bases and 1 base, with 15 bases remaining between them. The CDR3 length is 15 residues. The CDR3: CASSKYGRGQETQYF. In DNA form, the CDR3 reads TGTGCCAGCAGTAAATACGGCCGAGGCCAAGAGACCCAGTACTTC.

The V and J genes are TRBV7-8 and TRBJ2-7, with TRBD2 matching over 8 bases. This CDR3 is 16 amino acids long. Trimming removed 2 bases from V and 2 bases from J; junction bases left unmatched: 8. Per the germline V gene, CDR1 is SGHVS and CDR2 is FQNEAQ. CDR3: CASSLSPLAATYEQYF. For the CDR3, the DNA is TGTGCCAGCAGCTTATCCCCACTAGCGGCGACCTACGAGCAGTACTTC.

The chain recombines TRBV6-5 with TRBJ2-5; 7 bases line up with TRBD2. V trimming: 2 bases; J trimming: 2 bases; junction bases outside the gene matches: 5. The CDR3 is 15 residues long. Looked up from germline, CDR1 is MNHEY and CDR2 is SVGAGI. CDR3 residues: CASSYTTSVQETQYF. CDR3 in DNA: TGTGCCAGCAGTTACACCACTAGCGTGCAAGAGACCCAGTACTTC.

As concerns this clone: The sample contains more than one DNA sequence encoding this CDR3. The J gene is TRBJ2-3, the V gene TRBV18; D unclear. The CDR3 runs to 13 residues. The V end was cut by 0 bases, the J end by 3 bases, with 4 bases between. The germline gives CDR1 KGHSH, CDR2 LQKENI. In DNA, the CDR3 is TGTGCCAGCTCACCACCCATTACAGATACGCAGTATTTT. It is translated as CASSPPITDTQYF.

V usage is TRBV30 and J usage is TRBJ1-5; 9 bases agree with TRBD1. This CDR3 is 13 amino acids long. The V segment lost 2 bases and the J segment 7 bases; nucleotides outside the gene matches: 3. Per germline, CDR1 GTSNPN and CDR2 SVGIG (reference sequence). In DNA form, the CDR3 reads TGTGCCTGGAGTAGACAGGGGGGACAGCCCCAGCATTTT. The encoded protein is CAWSRQGGQPQHF.

In DNA form, the CDR3 reads TGTGCCAGCAGTTTAACAGGGCTCTATGGCTACACCTTC. It encodes CASSLTGLYGYTF. The chain links TRBV28 to TRBJ1-2; D is possibly TRBD1 (6 bases). V was clipped by 2 bases and J by 4 bases, with 8 bases between them. The length of the CDR3 is 13 residues. Germline-derived CDR1 and CDR2 are MDHEN and SYDVKM.

The V gene is TRBV14, the J gene TRBJ2-7, with D tentatively TRBD1 (6 bases). V was clipped by 5 bases and J by 3 bases, with 11 bases between them. The CDR3 loop spans 13 amino acids. Germline lookup yields CDR1 SGHDN and CDR2 FVKESK. The CDR3 nucleotides are TGTGCCAGCAGCTTAGGGACATACTACGAGCAGTACTTC. Its protein is CASSLGTYYEQYF.

This clone occurred once. V and J are TRBV5-1 and TRBJ2-2, with TRBD1 matching 7 bases. V shed 4 bases and J 2 bases; nucleotides not matched to a gene: 5. In germline, CDR1 is SGHRS, CDR2 YFSETQ. The CDR3 is 15 residues long. CDR3 loop: CASSRGQTNTGELFF. In DNA, the CDR3 is TGCGCCAGCAGCCGGGGACAGACAAACACCGGGGAGCTGTTTTTT.

The CDR3 DNA reads as TGTGCCTGGAGTGTGGGGACCTACAATGAGCAGTTCTTC. Translating gives CAWSVGTYNEQFF. J is TRBJ2-1 and V is TRBV30; D is uncertain. This CDR3 is built from 13 residues. CDR1 is GTSNPN, CDR2 SVGIG, per germline (reference sequence). V was cut by 0 bases and J by 2 bases, with 5 bases left in between. The full variable domain, completed using reference TRBV30 and TRBJ2-1, is SQTIHQWPATLVQPVGSPLSLECTVEGTSNPNLYWYRQAAGRGLQLLFYSVGIGQISSEVPQNLSASRPQDRQFILSSKKLLLSDSGFYLCAWSVGTYNEQFFGPGTRLTVL.

V gene TRBV6-5 combines with J gene TRBJ2-5; possible D gene TRBD1, 5 bases. This CDR3 is 15 amino acids long. Germline V gives CDR1 MNHEY, CDR2 SVGAGI. The V end was cut by 0 bases, the J end by 1 base, with 9 bases between. The CDR3 DNA reads as TGTGCCAGCAGTTACTCCAAGCAGGGCCAAGAGACCCAGTACTTC. It codes for CASSYSKQGQETQYF.

The chain recombines TRBV27 with TRBJ1-5, with 8 positions matching TRBD1. Trimming took 1 base from V and 2 from J; bases not matched to a gene: 4. The germline CDR1 and CDR2 sequences are MNHEY and SMNVEV (reference sequence). This CDR3 region has 16 residues. The CDR3 is CASSLYRGGGNQPQHF. CDR3 nucleotides: TGTGCCAGCAGTTTATACAGGGGGGGAGGCAATCAGCCCCAGCATTTT.

The V and J genes are TRBV10-3 and TRBJ1-2, with TRBD1 identical over 7 bases. V dropped 6 bases and J dropped 6; count of bases not matched to a gene: 7. In germline, CDR1 is ENHRY, CDR2 SYGVKD. This CDR3 is 13 amino acids long. The CDR3 loop is CAISLDRDHGYTF. For the CDR3, the DNA is TGTGCCATCAGCCTCGACAGGGACCATGGCTACACCTTC.

This chain joins TRBV6-6 and TRBJ2-3; tentatively, D is TRBD2 (6 bases). Germline V gene data show CDR1 as MNHNY and CDR2 as SVGAGI (reference sequence). V gave up 2 bases and J gave up 0 bases, with 9 bases separating them. This CDR3 is 15 amino acids long. The CDR3 region is CASSYLARSTDTQYF. The CDR3 coding sequence is TGTGCCAGCAGTTACCTAGCGCGAAGCACAGATACGCAGTATTTT.

This clone appeared once. The chain combines TRBV9 with TRBJ1-4, with D unclear. CDR3 length: 13 amino acids. Trimming shortened V by 0 bases and J by 9 bases, and 9 bases separated the two germline ends. Germline CDR1 SGDLS, CDR2 YYNGEE. The CDR3, as DNA: TGTGCCAGCAGCGTAGATGGCAGACAAAAACTGTTTTTT. It translates to CASSVDGRQKLFF.

About this clone itself: Other DNA sequences within the sample encode an identical CDR3. The V gene is TRBV29-1, the J gene TRBJ2-5; possible D gene TRBD1, 5 bases. V lost 4 bases and J lost 1, with 7 bases in between. CDR3 length: 12 residues. Per the germline V gene, CDR1 is SQVTM and CDR2 is ANQGSEA. CDR3 protein: CSVVQGQETQYF. DNA of the CDR3: TGCAGCGTTGTCCAGGGCCAAGAGACCCAGTACTTC.

The chain couples TRBV11-3 to TRBJ2-1, with D perhaps matching TRBD2 (6 bases). Trimming took off 1 base at V and 6 bases at J, with 10 bases between the two ends. Germline V gene data show CDR1 as SGHNT and CDR2 as YENEEA. The CDR3 covers 14 residues. The CDR3 protein is CASSLGGLSNEQFF. In DNA form, the CDR3 reads TGTGCCAGCAGCTTAGGGGGACTCAGCAATGAGCAGTTCTTC.

This clone appeared once. V usage is TRBV28 and J usage is TRBJ1-5; D perhaps matches TRBD1 (6 bases). Germline CDR1 is MDHEN and CDR2 is SYDVKM. The V end was cut by 3 bases, the J end by 4 bases, with 13 bases between. The CDR3 consists of 15 residues. CDR3 sequence: CASSFQDSENQPQHF. CDR3 coding DNA: TGTGCCAGCAGTTTCCAGGACAGTGAGAATCAGCCCCAGCATTTT.

The chain employs TRBV23-1 and TRBJ2-3; 10 nucleotides agree with TRBD2. TRBV23-1 is sorted into the ORF group, with uncertain function. V lost 3 bases, J lost 1 base, and 4 bases stayed unmatched. This CDR3 spans 16 amino acids. CDR3 nucleotide sequence: TGCGCCAGCAGTCAGAAGGGGACTAGCGGCACAGATACGCAGTATTTT. Translated: CASSQKGTSGTDTQYF.

This chain uses TRBV6-5 with TRBJ1-2; tentative D call: TRBD1 (5 bases). From germline, CDR1 is MNHEY and CDR2 SVGAGI. The CDR3 spans 13 residues. Trimming stripped 8 bases from V and 4 bases from J, with 14 bases between. In DNA, the CDR3 is TGTGCCAGCCGCTCCACGGGGGGCTATGGCTACACCTTC. This translates into CASRSTGGYGYTF.

The rearrangement joins TRBV5-4 to TRBJ2-2; D might be TRBD1 or TRBD2, each matching 5 bases. Per germline, CDR1 SGHNT and CDR2 YYREEE (reference sequence). The V and J ends lost 4 bases and 6 bases respectively, with 10 bases between them. The CDR3 totals 13 residues. The CDR3 DNA reads as TGTGCCAGCAGCGGGACCGCGGCCGGGGAGCTGTTTTTT. It is translated as CASSGTAAGELFF.

The V and J genes are TRBV28 and TRBJ2-1, with 13 bases lining up with TRBD2. The CDR3 is 16 residues long. V lost 6 bases to trimming and J lost 2 bases; unmatched junction nucleotides: 4. Germline V gene lookup returns CDR1 MDHEN and CDR2 SYDVKM. DNA of the CDR3: TGTGCCAGCAGACTCACTAGCGGGAGGGCCTACAATGAGCAGTTCTTC. Translated: CASRLTSGRAYNEQFF.

Comment on this clone: Other nucleotide sequences from this sample produce the same CDR3. The rearrangement links TRBV10-1 to TRBJ2-7; D is ambiguous. This CDR3 region has 13 residues. Per germline, CDR1 WNHNN and CDR2 SYGVQD (reference sequence). The ends were cut back, 2 bases at V and 2 bases at J, with 7 bases in the middle. DNA for the CDR3: TGCGCCAGCAGTGAGGCAGGAACCTACGAGCAGTACTTC. This codes for CASSEAGTYEQYF.

This clone has just one count. The chain carries TRBV7-9 and TRBJ2-5; D is possibly TRBD2 (6 bases). The V gene lost 7 bases and the J gene lost 0 bases, with 15 bases spanning the gap. CDR3 length equals 15 residues. Germline CDR1 and CDR2: SEHNR and FQNEAQ (reference sequence). The CDR3 spells CASTRGKAYQETQYF. The CDR3 nucleotides are TGTGCCAGCACCCGGGGGAAGGCCTACCAAGAGACCCAGTACTTC. Complete variable domain (other parts from reference TRBV7-9 and TRBJ2-5): DTGVSQNPRHKITKRGQNVTFRCDPISEHNRLYWYRQTLGQGPEFLTYFQNEAQLEKSRLLSDRFSAERPKGSFSTLEIQRTEQGDSAMYLCASTRGKAYQETQYFGPGTRLLVL.

V and J are TRBV5-6 and TRBJ1-1, with a weak D call TRBD1 (6 bases). The CDR3 loop spans 9 amino acids. Germline lookup yields CDR1 SGHDT and CDR2 YYEEEE. V was trimmed by 10 bases and J by 11 bases, leaving 12 bases between them. The CDR3 DNA is TGTGCCGTCAGGGGTTACGCTTTCTTT. Encoded protein: CAVRGYAFF.

This chain joins TRBV29-1 and TRBJ2-3; TRBD1 agrees at 8 bases. This CDR3 comprises 16 residues. The germline CDR1 and CDR2 sequences are SQVTM and ANQGSEA. V dropped 4 bases and J dropped 0; count of bases not matched to a gene: 9. CDR3 DNA sequence: TGCAGCGTTGCACCGGGACAGGAATTTAGCACAGATACGCAGTATTTT. Its translation: CSVAPGQEFSTDTQYF.